A single sample gave rise to the 19 T cell receptor beta chains below, sequenced in a study of technical replicates of blood from several donors. Repertoires were generated with immunoSEQ multiplex PCR, while TCRdb's copy carries only in-frame clones and drops some. The sample includes tens of thousands of clones, about 94% of them seen just once. The sequencing input was T cells isolated from PBMCs. All receptors derive from a human donor in good health.

V usage is TRBV28 and J usage is TRBJ1-2, with 9 bases fitting TRBD1. The trim removed 10 bases at V and 2 bases at J, leaving 8 bases unmatched. Germline CDR1 and CDR2: MDHEN and SYDVKM. The CDR3 consists of 14 residues. The CDR3 bases are TGTGCCAACTTACCCACAGGGGGCAACTATGGCTACACCTTC. This codes for CANLPTGGNYGYTF.

The rearrangement links TRBV27 to TRBJ1-2; perhaps TRBD1 as D (5 bases). The ends were cut back, 8 bases at V and 3 bases at J, with 16 bases in the middle. Germline-derived CDR1 and CDR2 are MNHEY and SMNVEV (reference sequence). The CDR3 extends over 14 amino acids. The chain's CDR3 is CASANRGGYYGYTF. CDR3 nucleotide sequence: TGTGCCAGCGCAAACCGGGGGGGTTACTATGGCTACACCTTC.

The rearrangement joins TRBV11-3 to TRBJ2-1; no reliable D call. Between the trimmed V and J ends, which lost 5 bases and 4 bases, there was a span of 12 bases. Germline loops: CDR1 SGHNT, CDR2 YENEEA. The CDR3 spans 14 residues. The CDR3 nucleotides are TGTGCCAGCAGCACCGGCGGCGGTTACAATGAGCAGTTCTTC. This translates into CASSTGGGYNEQFF.

The rearrangement links TRBV14 to TRBJ2-7; 8 bases agree with TRBD1. The CDR3 has 13 residues. V shed 8 bases, J shed 4 bases, and the junction held 7 bases outside the gene matches. From germline, CDR1 is SGHDN and CDR2 FVKESK. CDR3 nucleotides: TGTGCCAGCGGCGGGACAGGCTTTTACGAGCAGTACTTC. Its protein product is CASGGTGFYEQYF.

The chain uses TRBV27 and TRBJ1-1, with D possibly matching TRBD1 (5 bases). The CDR3 loop spans 13 amino acids. Germline V gene data show CDR1 as MNHEY and CDR2 as SMNVEV (reference sequence). The V end lost 6 bases, the J end lost 3 bases, and 11 bases lay between the germline ends. CDR3 loop: CASSLDSYTEAFF. Written as DNA, the CDR3 is TGTGCCAGCAGCCTAGACAGCTACACTGAAGCTTTCTTT.

This sequence joins TRBV2 and TRBJ2-3; 10 bases line up with TRBD1. Germline V gives CDR1 SNHLY, CDR2 FYNNEI. The V gene end was trimmed by 4 bases and the J gene end by 5 bases; junction bases not matched to a gene: 3. The CDR3 runs 14 residues. CDR3 sequence reads: CASSGQGAGDTQYF. CDR3 DNA sequence: TGTGCCAGCAGTGGACAGGGGGCGGGAGATACGCAGTATTTT.

This clone was detected only once. The chain recombines TRBV30 with TRBJ2-1; 9 bases fit TRBD2. CDR1 and CDR2 from the germline V gene are GTSNPN and SVGIG (reference sequence). The CDR3 loop spans 11 amino acids. V dropped 7 bases and J dropped 9; count of bases not matched to a gene: 4. CDR3 residues: CALLSGSEQFF. The CDR3 bases are TGTGCCTTACTTAGCGGGAGTGAGCAGTTCTTC.

As DNA, the CDR3 is TGTGCCAGCAGCTTCCAACCCACTGCCCCCACTACCTTC. Translating gives CASSFQPTAPTTF. The V gene is TRBV7-2, the J gene TRBJ1-2; no clear D gene. The CDR3 runs 13 residues. Per germline, CDR1 SGHTA and CDR2 FQGNSA. Trimming removed 3 bases at V and 14 bases at J, with 19 bases between. The variable domain in full, with the rest retrieved from reference TRBV7-2 and TRBJ1-2, is GAGVSQSPSNKVTEKGKDVELRCDPISGHTALYWYRQSLGQGLEFLIYFQGNSAPDKSGLPSDRFSAERTGGSVSTLTIQRTQQEDSAVYLCASSFQPTAPTTFGSGTRLTVV.

V is TRBV7-9 and J is TRBJ2-1, with 7 positions matching TRBD2. The CDR3 extends over 16 amino acids. Germline lookup yields CDR1 SEHNR and CDR2 FQNEAQ (reference sequence). Trimming removed 4 bases from V and 9 bases from J; junction bases left unmatched: 15. In DNA form, the CDR3 reads TGTGCCAGCAGCTCTATGAATAGCGGGTACTCCGGTGAGCAGTTCTTC. It is translated as CASSSMNSGYSGEQFF.

The rearrangement joins TRBV14 to TRBJ2-7; maybe TRBD1 (5 bases). CDR3 length: 12 amino acids. Germline CDR1 and CDR2: SGHDN and FVKESK. The germline V and J ends were trimmed by 4 bases and 4 bases, with 8 bases remaining between them. CDR3 in DNA: TGTGCCAGCAGCCCCGACAGATACGAGCAGTACTTC. It yields the protein CASSPDRYEQYF.

The rearrangement joins TRBV4-1 to TRBJ1-4; 8 nucleotides match TRBD1. V shed 1 base and J 7 bases; nucleotides not matched to a gene: 2. This CDR3 contains 14 residues. Germline V gene lookup returns CDR1 MGHRA and CDR2 YSYEKL. CDR3: CASSQGTGFEKLFF. The CDR3 region has the DNA TGCGCCAGCAGCCAAGGGACAGGGTTTGAAAAACTGTTTTTT.

This chain links TRBV2 with TRBJ2-7; TRBD2 agrees at 10 bases. V trimming: 8 bases; J trimming: 0 bases; junction bases outside the gene matches: 4. There are 14 residues in the CDR3. Germline V gene data show CDR1 as SNHLY and CDR2 as FYNNEI. The CDR3 spells CASGLAGGSYEQYF. In DNA, the CDR3 is TGTGCCAGCGGATTAGCGGGAGGCTCCTACGAGCAGTACTTC.

This chain connects TRBV19 to TRBJ2-7, with TRBD1 identical over 7 bases. The trim removed 5 bases at V and 5 bases at J, leaving 12 bases unmatched. This CDR3 comprises 15 residues. Germline V CDR1 and CDR2: LNHDA, SQIVND (reference sequence). This chain's CDR3 is CASSAHRGGGDEQYF. CDR3 nucleotide sequence: TGTGCCAGTAGTGCCCACAGGGGTGGCGGCGACGAGCAGTACTTC.

The gene calls are TRBV27 and TRBJ2-1, with D tentatively TRBD2 (6 bases). V shed 5 bases and J shed 4 bases, with 12 bases lying between them. The germline gives CDR1 MNHEY, CDR2 SMNVEV (reference sequence). The CDR3 has 14 residues. The CDR3 bases are TGTGCCAGCAGTCACCGGGACTGGTACAATGAGCAGTTCTTC. This encodes CASSHRDWYNEQFF.

The genes are TRBV6-5 and TRBJ1-4; 9 nucleotides line up with TRBD1. The CDR3 spans 16 residues. From germline, CDR1 is MNHEY and CDR2 SVGAGI. The V and J ends lost 0 bases and 7 bases, in that order; junction bases with no gene match: 6. CDR3 residues: CASSYSIQGAAEKLFF. CDR3 DNA: TGTGCCAGCAGTTACTCGATACAGGGGGCTGCTGAAAAACTGTTTTTT.

DNA for the CDR3: TGTGCCAGCAGCTTATTCGGGGGGGGCACAGATACGCAGTATTTT. As protein: CASSLFGGGTDTQYF. The chain links TRBV7-2 to TRBJ2-3; TRBD2 aligns across 8 bases. Germline assignment: CDR1 SGHTA and CDR2 FQGNSA. The CDR3 consists of 15 residues. The V and J ends lost 2 bases and 1 base, in that order; junction bases with no gene match: 2. Full variable domain (outside the CDR3, taken from reference TRBV7-2 and TRBJ2-3): GAGVSQSPSNKVTEKGKDVELRCDPISGHTALYWYRQSLGQGLEFLIYFQGNSAPDKSGLPSDRFSAERTGGSVSTLTIQRTQQEDSAVYLCASSLFGGGTDTQYFGPGTRLTVL.

The chain combines TRBV6-5 with TRBJ1-1; 7 nucleotides agree with TRBD1. The germline CDR1 and CDR2 sequences are MNHEY and SVGAGI. V lost 4 bases, J lost 1 base, and 3 bases stayed unmatched. The CDR3 is 14 residues long. CDR3 sequence reads: CASSSDRENTEAFF. In nucleotides, the CDR3 is TGTGCCAGCAGTTCCGACAGGGAGAACACTGAAGCTTTCTTT.

This clone was detected only once. The chain couples TRBV28 to TRBJ2-7, with 12 bases fitting TRBD2. Germline CDR1 is MDHEN and CDR2 is SYDVKM. This CDR3 has 15 residues. Trimming took 2 bases from V and 5 from J; bases not matched to a gene: 4. This CDR3 reads CASSLTRLAGDEQYF. DNA for the CDR3: TGTGCCAGCAGTTTAACCCGACTAGCGGGAGACGAGCAGTACTTC.

This clone has a single count. The V gene is TRBV10-3, the J gene TRBJ2-7, with TRBD1 identical over 10 bases. V lost 6 bases and J lost 6; bases outside the gene matches: 11. CDR1 and CDR2 (germline): ENHRY, SYGVKD. This CDR3 has 15 residues. CDR3 in amino acids: CAISTSGDRGSEQYF. CDR3 in DNA: TGTGCCATCAGCACATCCGGGGACAGGGGCTCCGAGCAGTACTTC.